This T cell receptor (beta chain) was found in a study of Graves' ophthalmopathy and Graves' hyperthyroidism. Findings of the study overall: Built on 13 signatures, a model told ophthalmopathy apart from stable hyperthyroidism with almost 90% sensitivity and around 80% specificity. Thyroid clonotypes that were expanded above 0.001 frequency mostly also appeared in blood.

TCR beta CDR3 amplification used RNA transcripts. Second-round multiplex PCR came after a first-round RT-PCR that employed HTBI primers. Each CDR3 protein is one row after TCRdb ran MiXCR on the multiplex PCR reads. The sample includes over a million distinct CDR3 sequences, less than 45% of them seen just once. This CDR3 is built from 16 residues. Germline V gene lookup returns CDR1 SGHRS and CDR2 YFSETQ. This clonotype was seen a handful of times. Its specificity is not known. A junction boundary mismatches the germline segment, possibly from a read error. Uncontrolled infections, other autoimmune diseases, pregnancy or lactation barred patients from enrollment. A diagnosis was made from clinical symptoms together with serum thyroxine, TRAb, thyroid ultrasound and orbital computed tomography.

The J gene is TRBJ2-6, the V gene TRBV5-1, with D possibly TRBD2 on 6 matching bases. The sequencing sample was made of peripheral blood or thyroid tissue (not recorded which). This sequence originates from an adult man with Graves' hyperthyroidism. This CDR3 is CASSLRGISGTNVLTF. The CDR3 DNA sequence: TGCGCCAGCAGCTTACGGGGGATCTCTGGGACCAACGTTCTGACTTTC.